This T cell receptor beta chain was sequenced for a study of T cells after yellow fever vaccination. MiXCR, applied by TCRdb to the 5' RACE reads, yields one record per CDR3 protein. Here the sample spans over 110,000 distinct CDR3 sequences, roughly 8% being singletons. The clonotype was recovered from a man aged 30-40 years who received the YFV17D yellow fever vaccine. Material: CD4+ T cells sorted from PBMCs, obtained 5 days after the yellow fever booster vaccination.

The DNA of the CDR3 is TGTGCCAGCATGGAGGTAGGCAATCAGCCCCAGCATTTT. This sequence encodes CASMEVGNQPQHF. This chain uses TRBV6-2 or TRBV6-3 with TRBJ1-5, with unresolved D. This CDR3 contains 13 residues. Germline values: CDR1 MNHEY, CDR2 SVGEGT. Between the trimmed V and J ends, which lost 7 bases and 2 bases, there was a span of 9 bases.